This T cell receptor (beta chain) stems from a study of CDR3 diversity in severe acne. This CDR3 has 14 amino acids. Germline V gene data show CDR1 as ENHRY and CDR2 as SYGVKD. V trimming: 8 bases; J trimming: 4 bases; junction bases outside the gene matches: 10. TCRdb processed the PCR reads anew with MiXCR; each CDR3 protein has one entry. The table shows approximately 97,000 distinct CDR3 sequences, with approximately 47% occurring only once. The sequencing input was blood. The TCR originated in a male donor with acne. The chain is built from TRBV10-3 and TRBJ1-1, with TRBD1 matching over 7 bases. The CDR3 bases are TGTGCCATCGGCCGGGACAGAGTGAGCACTGAAGCTTTCTTT. It yields the protein CAIGRDRVSTEAFF.